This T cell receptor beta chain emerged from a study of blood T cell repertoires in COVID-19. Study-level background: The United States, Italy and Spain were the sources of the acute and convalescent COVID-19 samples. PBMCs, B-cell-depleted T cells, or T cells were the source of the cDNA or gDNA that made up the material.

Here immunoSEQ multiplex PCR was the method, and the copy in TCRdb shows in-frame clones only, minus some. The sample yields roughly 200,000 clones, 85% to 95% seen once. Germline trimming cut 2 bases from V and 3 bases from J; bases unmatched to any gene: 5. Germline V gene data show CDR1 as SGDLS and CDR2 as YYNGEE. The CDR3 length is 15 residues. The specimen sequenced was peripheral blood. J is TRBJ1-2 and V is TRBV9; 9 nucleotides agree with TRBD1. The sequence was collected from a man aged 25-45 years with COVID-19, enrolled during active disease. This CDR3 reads CASSVDRGSHYGYTF. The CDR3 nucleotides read TGTGCCAGCAGCGTCGACAGGGGGAGCCACTATGGCTACACCTTC.